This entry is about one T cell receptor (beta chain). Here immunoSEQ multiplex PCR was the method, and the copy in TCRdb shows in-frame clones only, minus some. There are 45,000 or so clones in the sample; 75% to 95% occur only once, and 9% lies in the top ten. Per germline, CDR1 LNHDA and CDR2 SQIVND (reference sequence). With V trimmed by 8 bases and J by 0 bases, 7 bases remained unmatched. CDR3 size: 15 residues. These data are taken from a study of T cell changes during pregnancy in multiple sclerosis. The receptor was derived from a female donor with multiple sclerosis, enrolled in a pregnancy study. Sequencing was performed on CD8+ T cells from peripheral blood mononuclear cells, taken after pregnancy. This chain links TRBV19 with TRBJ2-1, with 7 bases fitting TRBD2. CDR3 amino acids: CASSPASGSYNEQFF. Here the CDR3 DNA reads TGTGCCAGTTCCCCCGCTAGCGGCTCCTACAATGAGCAGTTCTTC.